The 14 T cell receptor beta chains below were found in one sample sequenced in a study of T cell responses to AZD1222 COVID-19 vaccine. Measured with immunoSEQ multiplex PCR; TCRdb has only the in-frame clones, and not every one. The sample lists some 180,000 clones; 85% to 90% were seen once. The sample in question was peripheral blood, obtained on day 0 of AZD1222 vaccination. These receptors were obtained from an adult in good health.

V usage is TRBV19 and J usage is TRBJ1-5; D is unresolved. Trimming took off 1 base at V and 0 bases at J, with 7 bases between the two ends. CDR3 length: 15 amino acids. The germline gives CDR1 LNHDA, CDR2 SQIVND (reference sequence). The CDR3 bases are TGTGCCAGTAGTATAGTACACCCTAGCAATCAGCCCCAGCATTTT. It translates to CASSIVHPSNQPQHF.

The rearrangement links TRBV5-4 to TRBJ2-3; 10 bases are a match to TRBD2. The germline V gene encodes CDR1 SGHNT and CDR2 YYREEE (reference sequence). The CDR3 spans 16 residues. Trimming took 4 bases from V and 2 from J; bases not matched to a gene: 7. CDR3 in DNA: TGTGCCAGCAGCGGAACAGCGGGGGGGTACACAGATACGCAGTATTTT. Translating it yields CASSGTAGGYTDTQYF.

The chain carries TRBV30 and TRBJ2-7, with TRBD1 identical over 9 bases. CDR1 GTSNPN and CDR2 SVGIG come from the germline V gene (reference sequence). This CDR3 has 12 amino acids. J gave up 6 bases and V 5 bases, and 5 bases lay outside the gene matches. This CDR3 is CAWSGQGREQYF. CDR3 in DNA: TGTGCCTGGTCGGGACAGGGCCGCGAGCAGTACTTC.

This clone is a singleton in its sample. V and J are TRBV24-1 and TRBJ2-5; perhaps TRBD1 as D (5 bases). The germline CDR1 and CDR2 sequences are KGHDR and SFDVKD. This CDR3 is 13 amino acids long. Trimming took 9 bases from V and 2 from J, leaving 12 bases between them. CDR3 coding DNA: TGTGCCACCGGCCTGCGACAGCAAGAGACCCAGTACTTC. It codes for CATGLRQQETQYF.

The chain links TRBV19 to TRBJ2-5, with D perhaps assigned TRBD1 or TRBD2 (7 bases each). The CDR3 runs 15 residues. The germline CDR1 and CDR2 sequences are LNHDA and SQIVND (reference sequence). V was trimmed by 6 bases and J by 4 bases, leaving 18 bases between them. The CDR3 loop reads CASSEVGGGGETQYF. The CDR3 nucleotides are TGTGCCAGTAGCGAGGTGGGAGGGGGCGGAGAGACCCAGTACTTC.

The genes are TRBV7-6 and TRBJ1-4; 8 bases are a match to TRBD1. CDR3 length: 16 amino acids. Germline trimming cut 2 bases from V and 4 bases from J; bases unmatched to any gene: 6. The V gene's germline CDR1 is SGHVS and CDR2 FNYEAQ. CDR3 loop: CASSLSPGQDNEKLFF. CDR3 DNA sequence: TGTGCCAGCAGCTTATCCCCGGGACAGGATAATGAAAAACTGTTTTTT.

The gene calls are TRBV9 and TRBJ2-2; possibly TRBD1 for D (5 bases). Germline-derived CDR1 and CDR2 are SGDLS and YYNGEE. The CDR3 consists of 14 residues. Trimming took off 0 bases at V and 3 bases at J, with 6 bases between the two ends. CDR3 in amino acids: CASSVGQYTGELFF. The CDR3 DNA is TGTGCCAGCAGCGTAGGACAGTACACCGGGGAGCTGTTTTTT.

V gene TRBV30 combines with J gene TRBJ2-4, with TRBD2 matching over 9 bases. The CDR3 runs to 14 residues. Germline-derived CDR1 and CDR2 are GTSNPN and SVGIG (reference sequence). The junction had 7 bases not matched to a gene; V was cut back by 2 bases and J by 8 bases. For the CDR3, the DNA is TGTGCCTGGAGTCCCGGGACTAGCTTTGACATTCAGTACTTC. Translating it yields CAWSPGTSFDIQYF. Based on the CDR3 plus reference TRBV30 and TRBJ2-4, the full variable domain is SQTIHQWPATLVQPVGSPLSLECTVEGTSNPNLYWYRQAAGRGLQLLFYSVGIGQISSEVPQNLSASRPQDRQFILSSKKLLLSDSGFYLCAWSPGTSFDIQYFGAGTRLSVL.

V gene TRBV7-2 combines with J gene TRBJ2-4; possibly TRBD1 for D (5 bases). The V end lost 1 base, the J end lost 7 bases, and 14 bases lay between the germline ends. Per the germline V gene, CDR1 is SGHTA and CDR2 is FQGNSA. The CDR3 loop spans 15 amino acids. CDR3 sequence: CASSLEGQGQNIQYF. The CDR3 region has the DNA TGTGCCAGCAGCTTAGAGGGGCAAGGGCAGAACATTCAGTACTTC.

The gene calls are TRBV15 and TRBJ2-1; 9 positions match TRBD1. The length of the CDR3 is 17 residues. The J segment lost 0 bases and the V segment lost 3 bases, leaving 6 bases of the junction unmatched. CDR1 is LNHNV, CDR2 YYDKDF, per germline (reference sequence). The DNA for the CDR3 is TGTGCCACCAGCAGGGACAGGGGTCCCTACTCCTACAATGAGCAGTTCTTC. It specifies CATSRDRGPYSYNEQFF.

The rearrangement links TRBV27 to TRBJ1-4; 9 bases line up with TRBD1. The germline V gene has CDR1 MNHEY and CDR2 SMNVEV (reference sequence). Trimming removed 3 bases from V and 0 bases from J; junction bases left unmatched: 17. The CDR3 extends over 21 amino acids. DNA of the CDR3: TGTGCCAGCAGTTTCAAATACCGCGCCACGGGACAGGGATCAACTAATGAAAAACTGTTTTTT. Its protein product is CASSFKYRATGQGSTNEKLFF.

The chain carries TRBV2 and TRBJ2-3; D gene unclear. There are 15 residues in the CDR3. V lost 8 bases and J 5 bases, leaving 20 bases between the germline ends. The germline CDR1 and CDR2 sequences are SNHLY and FYNNEI. The CDR3 loop is CASETAELREDTQYF. Here the CDR3 DNA reads TGTGCCAGCGAGACGGCGGAACTAAGGGAAGATACGCAGTATTTT.

The chain recombines TRBV10-3 with TRBJ2-5, with a weak D call TRBD1 (6 bases). From germline, CDR1 is ENHRY and CDR2 SYGVKD. The CDR3 is 16 residues long. Trimming removed 10 bases from V and 7 bases from J, with 28 bases in between. CDR3 loop: CATTQGQEGRVGTQYF. The CDR3 coding sequence is TGTGCCACCACCCAGGGACAAGAGGGGCGGGTTGGGACCCAGTACTTC.

The chain recombines TRBV6-5 with TRBJ1-2; 11 bases are a match to TRBD1. V lost 4 bases, J lost 7 bases, and 8 bases stayed unmatched. The CDR3 totals 15 residues. Germline values: CDR1 MNHEY, CDR2 SVGAGI. CDR3 in amino acids: CASSSWGQGGGGYTF. The CDR3 DNA reads TGTGCCAGCAGTTCATGGGGACAGGGGGGCGGTGGCTACACCTTC.